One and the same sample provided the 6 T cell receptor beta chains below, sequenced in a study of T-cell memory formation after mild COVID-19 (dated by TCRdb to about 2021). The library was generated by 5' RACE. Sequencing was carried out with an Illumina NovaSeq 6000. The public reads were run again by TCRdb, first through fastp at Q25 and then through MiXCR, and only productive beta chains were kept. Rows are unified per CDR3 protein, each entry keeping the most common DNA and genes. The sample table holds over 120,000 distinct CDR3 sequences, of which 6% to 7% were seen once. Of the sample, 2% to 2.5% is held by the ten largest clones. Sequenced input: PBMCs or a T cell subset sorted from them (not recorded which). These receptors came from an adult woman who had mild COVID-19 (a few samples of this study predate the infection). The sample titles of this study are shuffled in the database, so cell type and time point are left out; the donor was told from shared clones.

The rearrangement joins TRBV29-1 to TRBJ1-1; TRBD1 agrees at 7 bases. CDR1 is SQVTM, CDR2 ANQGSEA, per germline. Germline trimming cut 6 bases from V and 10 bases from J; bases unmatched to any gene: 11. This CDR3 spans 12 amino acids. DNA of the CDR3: TGCAGCGTAATACAGGGGATTGCGCGAGCTTTCTTT. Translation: CSVIQGIARAFF.

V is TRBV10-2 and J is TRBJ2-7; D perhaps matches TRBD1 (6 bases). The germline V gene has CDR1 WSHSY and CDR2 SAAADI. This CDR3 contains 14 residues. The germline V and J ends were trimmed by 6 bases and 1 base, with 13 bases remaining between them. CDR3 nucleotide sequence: TGCGCCAGCAGAGCAAAACAGGGATCCTACGAGCAGTACTTC. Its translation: CASRAKQGSYEQYF.

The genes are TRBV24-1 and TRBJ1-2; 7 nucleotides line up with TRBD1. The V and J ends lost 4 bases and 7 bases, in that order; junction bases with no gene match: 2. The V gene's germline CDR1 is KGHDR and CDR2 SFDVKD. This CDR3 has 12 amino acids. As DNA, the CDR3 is TGTGCCACCAGTGACCACAGGGGTGGCTACACCTTC. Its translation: CATSDHRGGYTF.

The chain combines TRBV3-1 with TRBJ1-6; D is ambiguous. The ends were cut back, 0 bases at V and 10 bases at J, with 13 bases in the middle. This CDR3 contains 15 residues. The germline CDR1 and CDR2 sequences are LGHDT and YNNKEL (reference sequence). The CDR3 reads CASSQDDRVRSPLHF. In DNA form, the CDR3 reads TGTGCCAGCAGCCAAGACGATCGTGTGCGCTCACCCCTCCACTTT.

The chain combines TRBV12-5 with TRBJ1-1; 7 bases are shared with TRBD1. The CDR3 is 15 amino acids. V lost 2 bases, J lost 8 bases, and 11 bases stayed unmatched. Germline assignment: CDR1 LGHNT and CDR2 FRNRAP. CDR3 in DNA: TGTGCTAGTGGTTTGACGGGACAGTCCTCAAAAGAAGCTTTCTTT. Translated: CASGLTGQSSKEAFF.

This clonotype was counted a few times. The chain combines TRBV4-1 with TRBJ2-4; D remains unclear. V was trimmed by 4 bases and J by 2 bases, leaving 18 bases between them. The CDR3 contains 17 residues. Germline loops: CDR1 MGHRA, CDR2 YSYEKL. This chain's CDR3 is CASSPTAARLTKNIQYF. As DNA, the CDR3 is TGCGCCAGCAGCCCCACCGCAGCTAGGTTAACCAAAAACATTCAGTACTTC.